A single T cell receptor beta chain is shown here with its context. TCRdb passed the RT-PCR reads through MiXCR, listing each CDR3 protein once. The sample shows about 680,000 distinct CDR3 sequences, approximately 15% of them seen only once. Germline loops: CDR1 DFQATT, CDR2 SNEGSKA (reference sequence). The CDR3 has 15 residues. The ends lost 6 bases at V and 4 bases at J; junction bases unmatched: 14. Material: memory CD4+ T cells from blood. This clonotype originated in a female donor in good health, serving as a healthy control. The rearrangement links TRBV20-1 to TRBJ1-1; 7 bases match TRBD1. The CDR3 region is CSADPIRGRGTEAFF. CDR3 sequence (DNA): TGCAGTGCCGACCCGATTAGGGGGCGCGGCACTGAAGCTTTCTTT.